This TCR beta chain was recovered during a study of shared T cell receptors in the human thymus. Looked up from germline, CDR1 is SGHRS and CDR2 is YFSETQ. The ends were cut back, 0 bases at V and 8 bases at J, with 11 bases in the middle. CDR3 length: 14 residues. The repertoire was sequenced with immunoSEQ multiplex PCR; TCRdb's copy has only in-frame clones and lacks some. The sample carries some 640,000 clones, about 89% recorded once. The sample was also reused in another study, on human thymus T cells. From that report: Across thymic and blood repertoires, the usage of V and J genes appeared to be biased.

The sequencing input was thymocytes. The sequence derives from a boy in the first two years of life with a congenital heart defect. The chain combines TRBV5-1 with TRBJ1-4; possible D gene TRBD1, 5 bases. CDR3 nucleotides: TGCGCCAGCAGCTTGGGGAGGGGTCAGGAAAAACTGTTTTTT. It codes for CASSLGRGQEKLFF.